The 19 T cell receptor beta chains presented below share a single source sample, sequenced in a study of T cell responses to AZD1222 COVID-19 vaccine. Profiled with immunoSEQ multiplex PCR; TCRdb holds only in-frame clones, not every one. The repertoire holds around 150,000 clones, with roughly nine tenths as singletons. The sequences come from peripheral blood, collected on day 0 of AZD1222 vaccination. The receptors here all came from an adult in good health.

The rearrangement joins TRBV7-9 to TRBJ2-1, with D possibly being TRBD2 (5 bases). This CDR3 spans 12 amino acids. V was clipped by 2 bases and J by 12 bases, with 11 bases between them. Per germline, CDR1 SEHNR and CDR2 FQNEAQ (reference sequence). CDR3 protein: CASSLLRTLQFF. Here the CDR3 DNA reads TGTGCCAGCAGCTTACTCCGGACTTTGCAGTTCTTC. Variable domain in full (rest from reference TRBV7-9 and TRBJ2-1): DTGVSQNPRHKITKRGQNVTFRCDPISEHNRLYWYRQTLGQGPEFLTYFQNEAQLEKSRLLSDRFSAERPKGSFSTLEIQRTEQGDSAMYLCASSLLRTLQFFGPGTRLTVL.

The chain has TRBV6-2 or TRBV6-3 and TRBJ2-7; no clear D. Germline V lookup: CDR1 MNHEY, CDR2 SVGEGT. V dropped 4 bases and J dropped 6 bases, with 13 bases sitting between them. The CDR3 has 13 amino acids. In DNA, the CDR3 is TGTGCCAGCAGTTTGGATACGCGTCGCGAGCAGTACTTC. This translates into CASSLDTRREQYF.

V is TRBV3-1 (or the pseudogene TRBV3-2) and J is TRBJ1-1, with 7 bases matching TRBD1. V trimming: 1 base; J trimming: 2 bases; junction bases outside the gene matches: 4. The CDR3 is made up of 15 amino acids. CDR1 and CDR2 (germline): LGHDT, YNNKEL (reference sequence). This CDR3 is CASSQAGQINTEAFF. CDR3 coding DNA: TGTGCCAGCAGCCAAGCGGGACAGATAAACACTGAAGCTTTCTTT.

J is TRBJ2-5 and V is TRBV6-2 or TRBV6-3; 7 bases are shared with TRBD1. In germline, CDR1 is MNHEY, CDR2 SVGEGT. J lost 5 bases, V lost 6 bases, and 6 bases had no gene match. The CDR3 is 13 amino acids. CDR3 sequence (DNA): TGTGCCAGCAGCTGGGACAGCCGGGAGACCCAGTACTTC. Amino acids: CASSWDSRETQYF.

The chain combines TRBV30 with TRBJ2-7; TRBD2 matches 8 bases. V shed 0 bases and J 6 bases; nucleotides not matched to a gene: 22. The length of the CDR3 is 19 residues. Germline assignment: CDR1 GTSNPN and CDR2 SVGIG (reference sequence). The CDR3 is CAWSVAGLDPTGRGVEQYF. The CDR3 DNA sequence: TGTGCCTGGAGTGTAGCGGGGTTGGATCCCACCGGGAGGGGGGTCGAGCAGTACTTC.

The chain combines TRBV4-1 with TRBJ1-4; no firm D call. Trimming left V 6 bases short and J 8 bases short, with 16 bases between. This CDR3 region has 14 residues. CDR1 and CDR2 from the germline V gene are MGHRA and YSYEKL. The CDR3: CASSSGLQGEKLFF. The CDR3, as DNA: TGCGCCAGCAGTTCCGGGCTTCAAGGGGAAAAACTGTTTTTT.

The chain uses TRBV27 and TRBJ2-2; D possibly corresponds to TRBD2 (6 bases). The CDR3 consists of 13 residues. Germline-derived CDR1 and CDR2 are MNHEY and SMNVEV (reference sequence). Trimming removed 6 bases from V and 3 bases from J, with 8 bases in between. CDR3 coding DNA: TGTGCCAGCAGGGGAGGATACACCGGGGAGCTGTTTTTT. Translation: CASRGGYTGELFF.

This clone showed up just a few times. This chain joins TRBV6-2 or TRBV6-3 and TRBJ2-1, with 8 bases aligning to TRBD2. Germline V gene lookup returns CDR1 MNHEY and CDR2 SVGEGT. The CDR3 has 14 residues. The J segment lost 8 bases and the V segment lost 6 bases, leaving 9 bases of the junction unmatched. The CDR3 sequence: CASSPGLDYDEQFF. The DNA for the CDR3 is TGTGCCAGCAGCCCGGGACTAGATTATGATGAGCAGTTCTTC.

This clone appeared a single time. The chain combines TRBV2 with TRBJ2-4; 7 bases line up with TRBD2. Germline-derived CDR1 and CDR2 are SNHLY and FYNNEI. This CDR3 is built from 13 residues. The V gene end was trimmed by 7 bases and the J gene end by 2 bases; junction bases not matched to a gene: 2. The CDR3 bases are TGTGCCAGCACGGGACTACCCAAAAACATTCAGTACTTC. It encodes CASTGLPKNIQYF. Filled out from reference TRBV2 and TRBJ2-4, the complete variable domain reads EPEVTQTPSHQVTQMGQEVILRCVPISNHLYFYWYRQILGQKVEFLVSFYNNEISEKSEIFDDQFSVERPDGSNFTLKIRSTKLEDSAMYFCASTGLPKNIQYFGAGTRLSVL.

The chain's CDR3 is CASSADSSGLYF. The CDR3 bases are TGTGCCAGCAGCGCCGACAGCTCTGGCCTATATTTT. V gene TRBV9 combines with J gene TRBJ1-3; possible D gene TRBD1, 5 bases. In germline, CDR1 is SGDLS, CDR2 YYNGEE. Trimming took off 3 bases at V and 14 bases at J, with 15 bases between the two ends. The CDR3 totals 12 residues.

The chain recombines TRBV29-1 with TRBJ2-5, with 7 bases identical to TRBD2. V was clipped by 7 bases and J by 5 bases; unmatched bases: 25. Germline V CDR1 and CDR2: SQVTM, ANQGSEA. The CDR3 length is 18 residues. The CDR3 region is CSAGGEWVLREMRETQYF. The CDR3 DNA sequence: TGCAGCGCGGGGGGAGAGTGGGTCTTGCGGGAGATGAGGGAGACCCAGTACTTC.

The chain employs TRBV15 and TRBJ2-7; tentatively, D is TRBD2 (6 bases). Germline V gives CDR1 LNHNV, CDR2 YYDKDF (reference sequence). The CDR3 totals 15 residues. V lost 0 bases to trimming and J lost 7 bases, with 16 bases between them. DNA of the CDR3: TGTGCCACCAGCAGAGATGGCCGGGAGAGTGATGAGCAGTACTTC. This codes for CATSRDGRESDEQYF.

This chain joins TRBV20-1 and TRBJ1-5; 10 positions agree with TRBD1. The CDR3 runs 16 residues. The ends lost 4 bases at V and 4 bases at J; junction bases unmatched: 10. The germline V gene has CDR1 DFQATT and CDR2 SNEGSKA (reference sequence). The CDR3 loop reads CSANDRGQPFNQPQHF. Written as DNA, the CDR3 is TGCAGTGCTAATGACAGGGGGCAACCCTTTAATCAGCCCCAGCATTTT.

V gene TRBV12-5 combines with J gene TRBJ1-1; a possible D gene is TRBD1 (5 bases). The CDR3 has 12 amino acids. From germline, CDR1 is LGHNT and CDR2 FRNRAP. The germline V and J ends were trimmed by 8 bases and 10 bases, with 17 bases remaining between them. The CDR3 spells CASRQGVTGAFF. CDR3 nucleotide sequence: TGTGCTAGTAGACAAGGGGTCACAGGAGCTTTCTTT.

This clone was counted a single time. Here the CDR3 reads CATSDPRSGSNYEQYF. The CDR3 coding sequence is TGTGCCACCAGTGACCCCCGTAGCGGGAGTAACTACGAGCAGTACTTC. The gene calls are TRBV24-1 and TRBJ2-7; 9 bases agree with TRBD2. The J segment lost 3 bases and the V segment lost 4 bases, leaving 9 bases of the junction unmatched. This CDR3 is built from 16 residues. Germline-derived CDR1 and CDR2 are KGHDR and SFDVKD.

This chain links TRBV29-1 with TRBJ2-7; D not certain. This CDR3 contains 14 residues. The V and J ends lost 1 base and 0 bases respectively, with 10 bases between them. CDR1 and CDR2 (germline): SQVTM, ANQGSEA. Here the CDR3 reads CSVEGGSSSYEQYF. Here the CDR3 DNA reads TGCAGCGTTGAAGGCGGAAGTAGCTCCTACGAGCAGTACTTC.

The chain combines TRBV15 with TRBJ1-2, with unresolved D. CDR1 is LNHNV and CDR2 is YYDKDF in the germline V gene (reference sequence). Trimming took off 3 bases at V and 4 bases at J, with 9 bases between the two ends. This CDR3 is built from 13 residues. CDR3 in DNA: TGTGCCACCAGCAGTGAGACCAGCTATGGCTACACCTTC. Translating it yields CATSSETSYGYTF.

The genes are TRBV4-3 and TRBJ2-1, with TRBD2 matching over 7 bases. The germline gives CDR1 LGHNA, CDR2 YSLEER. This CDR3 contains 15 residues. The J segment lost 16 bases and the V segment lost 0 bases, leaving 15 bases of the junction unmatched. CDR3 region: CASSQDSGGAGSYFF. Here the CDR3 DNA reads TGCGCCAGCAGCCAAGATTCGGGAGGAGCGGGGAGCTACTTCTTC.

V usage is TRBV10-3 and J usage is TRBJ1-5; 7 bases are shared with TRBD1. Trimming cost V 0 bases and J 8 bases; bases outside gene matches: 4. CDR1 ENHRY and CDR2 SYGVKD come from the germline V gene. This CDR3 comprises 14 residues. CDR3 in DNA: TGTGCCATCAGTGAGTCCCAGGGGGTTAAGCCCCAGCATTTT. Protein product: CAISESQGVKPQHF.